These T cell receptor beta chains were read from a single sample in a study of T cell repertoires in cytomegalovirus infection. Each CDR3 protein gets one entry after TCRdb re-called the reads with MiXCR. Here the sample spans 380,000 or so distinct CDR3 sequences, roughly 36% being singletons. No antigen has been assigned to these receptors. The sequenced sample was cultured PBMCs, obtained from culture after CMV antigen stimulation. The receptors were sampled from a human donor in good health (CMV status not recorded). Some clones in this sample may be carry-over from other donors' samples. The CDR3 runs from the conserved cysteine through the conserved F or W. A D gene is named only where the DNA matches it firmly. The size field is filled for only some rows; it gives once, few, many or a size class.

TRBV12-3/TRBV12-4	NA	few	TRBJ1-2	CASSLWNYGYTF	TGTGCCAGCAGTTTATGGAACTATGGCTACACCTTC
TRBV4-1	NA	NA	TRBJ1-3	CASSGRAVSGNTIYF	TGCGCCAGCAGCGGCAGGGCCGTCTCTGGAAACACCATATATTTT
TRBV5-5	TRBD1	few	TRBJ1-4	CASSSTGGREKLFF	TGTGCCAGCAGCTCCACAGGGGGCAGGGAAAAACTGTTTTTT
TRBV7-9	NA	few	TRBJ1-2	CATGGGDNYGYTF	TGTGCCACGGGCGGGGGAGATAACTATGGCTACACCTTC
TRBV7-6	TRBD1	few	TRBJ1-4	CASSFGQGIEEKLFF	TGTGCCAGCAGCTTCGGACAGGGAATAGAGGAAAAACTGTTTTTT
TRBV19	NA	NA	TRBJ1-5	CASSIELGGQPQHF	TGTGCCAGTAGTATAGAACTGGGGGGTCAGCCCCAGCATTTT
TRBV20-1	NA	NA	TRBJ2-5	CSARDARLALTQETQYF	TGCAGTGCCAGGGATGCGCGGCTAGCGTTAACCCAAGAGACCCAGTACTTC
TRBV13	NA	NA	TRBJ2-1	CASSPTPSGSYNEQFF	TGTGCCAGCAGCCCTACCCCTTCGGGTTCCTACAATGAGCAGTTCTTC
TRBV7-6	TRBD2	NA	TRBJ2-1	CAVGGSSSYNEQFF	TGTGCCGTAGGCGGGAGTAGTTCCTACAATGAGCAGTTCTTC
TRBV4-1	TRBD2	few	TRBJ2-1	CASSQKGGGLAGGNEQFF	TGCGCCAGCAGCCAAAAAGGTGGGGGACTAGCGGGAGGAAATGAGCAGTTCTTC
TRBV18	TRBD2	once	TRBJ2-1	CASFASGSMDEQFF	TGTGCCAGCTTCGCTAGCGGGAGTATGGATGAGCAGTTCTTC
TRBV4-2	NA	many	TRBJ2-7	CASSQAVAGYEQYF	TGTGCCAGCAGCCAAGCAGTGGCCGGGTACGAGCAGTACTTC
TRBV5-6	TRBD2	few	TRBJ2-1	CASSQWTSGNNEQFF	TGTGCCAGCAGCCAATGGACTAGCGGTAACAATGAGCAGTTCTTC
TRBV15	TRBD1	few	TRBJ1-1	CATSRPQGATEAFF	TGTGCCACCAGCAGACCTCAGGGGGCCACTGAAGCTTTCTTT
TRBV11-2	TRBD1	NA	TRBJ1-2	CASSPDRSNYGYTF	TGTGCCAGCAGCCCGGACAGGTCCAACTATGGCTACACCTTC
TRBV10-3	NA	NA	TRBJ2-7	CAIRPPLAESEQYF	TGTGCCATCAGACCCCCCCTAGCCGAGTCCGAGCAGTACTTC
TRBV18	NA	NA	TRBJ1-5	CASSPPNSVSQPQHF	TGTGCCAGCTCACCACCCAATTCAGTAAGCCAGCCCCAGCATTTT
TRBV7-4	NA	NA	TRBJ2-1	CASSFFSREYNEQFF	TGTGCCAGCAGCTTCTTCAGCAGAGAGTACAATGAGCAGTTCTTC
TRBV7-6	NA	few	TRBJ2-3	CASSPGTPPDTQYF	TGTGCCAGCAGCCCCGGGACTCCGCCGGATACGCAGTATTTT
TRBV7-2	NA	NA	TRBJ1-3	CASSKDSSSGNTIYF	TGTGCCAGCAGCAAAGACTCGAGCTCTGGAAACACCATATATTTT
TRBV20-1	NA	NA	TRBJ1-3	CSASWQGGNTIYF	TGCAGTGCTAGTTGGCAGGGAGGAAACACCATATATTTT
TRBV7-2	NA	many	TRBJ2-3	CASSLAVRDTQYF	TGTGCCAGCAGCTTAGCCGTACGGGATACGCAGTATTTT
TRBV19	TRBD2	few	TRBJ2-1	CASSKLAGLDNEQFF	TGTGCCAGTAGTAAACTAGCGGGTCTGGACAATGAGCAGTTCTTC
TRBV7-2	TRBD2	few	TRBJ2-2	CASSPRWAGVTGELFF	TGTGCCAGCAGCCCCCGATGGGCGGGAGTGACCGGGGAGCTGTTTTTT
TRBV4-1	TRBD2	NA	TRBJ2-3	CASSQDVRTSGRADTQYF	TGCGCCAGCAGCCAAGACGTTAGGACTAGCGGGAGGGCAGATACGCAGTATTTT
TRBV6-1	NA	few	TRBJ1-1	CASSEGKMNTEAFF	TGTGCCAGCAGTGAAGGGAAAATGAACACTGAAGCTTTCTTT
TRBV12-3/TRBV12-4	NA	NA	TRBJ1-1	CASSPLLHLLKNTEAFF	TGTGCCAGCAGTCCGTTATTACACCTCCTTAAGAACACTGAAGCTTTCTTT
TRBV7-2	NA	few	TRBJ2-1	CASSFLANEQFF	TGTGCCAGCAGCTTCCTAGCGAATGAGCAGTTCTTC
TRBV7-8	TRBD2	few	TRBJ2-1	CASSLGTSGSMMNEQFF	TGTGCCAGCAGCTTAGGTACTAGCGGGAGTATGATGAATGAGCAGTTCTTC
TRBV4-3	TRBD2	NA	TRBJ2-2	CASTTSAGVFTGELFF	TGCGCCAGCACTACCAGCGCGGGAGTATTCACCGGGGAGCTGTTTTTT